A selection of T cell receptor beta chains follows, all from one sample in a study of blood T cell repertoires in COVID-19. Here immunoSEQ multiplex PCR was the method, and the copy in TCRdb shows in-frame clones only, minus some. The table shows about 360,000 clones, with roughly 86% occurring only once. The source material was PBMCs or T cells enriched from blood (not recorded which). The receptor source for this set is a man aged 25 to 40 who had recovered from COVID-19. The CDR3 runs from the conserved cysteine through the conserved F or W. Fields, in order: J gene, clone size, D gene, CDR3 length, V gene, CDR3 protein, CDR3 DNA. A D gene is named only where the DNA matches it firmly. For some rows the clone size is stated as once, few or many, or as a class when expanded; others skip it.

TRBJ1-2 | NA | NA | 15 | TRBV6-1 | CASSEGPSQGYGYTF | TGTGCCAGCAGTGAAGGTCCCTCTCAGGGCTATGGCTACACCTTC
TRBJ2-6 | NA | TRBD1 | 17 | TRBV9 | CASSPGTGWSGANVLTF | TGTGCCAGCAGCCCCGGGACAGGGTGGTCTGGGGCCAACGTCCTGACTTTC
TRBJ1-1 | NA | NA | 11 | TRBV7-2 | CASSLGTVAFF | TGTGCCAGCAGCTTAGGAACTGTGGCTTTCTTT
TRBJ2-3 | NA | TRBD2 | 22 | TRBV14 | CASSPLRGRAGGPTHRTDTQYF | TGTGCCAGCAGCCCGCTTCGGGGGAGGGCGGGGGGTCCTACCCACCGCACAGATACGCAGTATTTT
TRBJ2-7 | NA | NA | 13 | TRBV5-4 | CASSLGRPDEQYF | TGTGCCAGCAGCTTGGGCAGGCCGGACGAGCAGTACTTC
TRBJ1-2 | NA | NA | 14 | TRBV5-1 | CASSSYVSNYGYTF | TGCGCCAGCAGCTCCTACGTCTCCAACTATGGCTACACCTTC
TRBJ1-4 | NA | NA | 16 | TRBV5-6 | CASSLVRAGASEKLFF | TGTGCCAGCAGCTTGGTTCGAGCAGGGGCTAGTGAAAAACTGTTTTTT
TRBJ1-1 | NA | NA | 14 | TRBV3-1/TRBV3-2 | CASTSRGGSTEAFF | TGTGCCAGCACCTCCCGGGGGGGGAGCACTGAAGCTTTCTTT
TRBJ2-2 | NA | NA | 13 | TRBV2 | CASSEAYTGELFF | TGTGCCAGCAGTGAGGCATATACCGGGGAGCTGTTTTTT
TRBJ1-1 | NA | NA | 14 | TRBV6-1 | CASSEARGTLEAFF | TGTGCCAGCAGTGAAGCGCGGGGGACCCTTGAAGCTTTCTTT
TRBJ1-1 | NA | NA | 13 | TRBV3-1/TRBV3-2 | CASSQVEGTEAFF | TGTGCCAGCAGCCAAGTGGAGGGGACTGAAGCTTTCTTT
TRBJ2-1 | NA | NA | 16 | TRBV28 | CASSFGGASSYNEQFF | TGTGCCAGCAGTTTCGGCGGGGCAAGCTCCTACAATGAGCAGTTCTTC
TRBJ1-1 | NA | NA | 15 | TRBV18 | CASSPGQQKNTEAFF | TGTGCCAGCTCACCTGGACAGCAAAAGAACACTGAAGCTTTCTTT
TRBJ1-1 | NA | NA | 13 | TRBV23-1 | CASINPHRVGAFF | TGCGCCAGCATAAACCCTCACAGGGTTGGAGCTTTCTTT
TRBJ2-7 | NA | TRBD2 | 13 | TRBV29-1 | CSSWTSGRDEQYF | TGCAGCTCCTGGACTAGCGGCCGGGACGAGCAGTACTTC
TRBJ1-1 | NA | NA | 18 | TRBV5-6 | CASSSEIGREVSNTEAFF | TGTGCCAGCAGCTCGGAGATCGGGAGGGAGGTATCGAACACTGAAGCTTTCTTT
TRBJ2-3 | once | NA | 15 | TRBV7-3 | CASSFSGGGSDTQYF | TGTGCCAGCAGCTTCTCTGGGGGCGGGTCAGATACGCAGTATTTT
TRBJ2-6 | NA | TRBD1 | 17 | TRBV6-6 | CASSLDRVSSGANVLTF | TGTGCCAGCAGTCTCGACAGGGTATCTTCGGGGGCCAACGTCCTGACTTTC
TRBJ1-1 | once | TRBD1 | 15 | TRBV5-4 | CASSARQGWNTEAFF | TGTGCCAGCAGCGCCCGACAGGGTTGGAACACTGAAGCTTTCTTT
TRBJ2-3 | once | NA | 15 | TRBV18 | CASSARGLIGDTQYF | TGTGCCAGCTCCGCCCGAGGCCTTATCGGGGATACGCAGTATTTT
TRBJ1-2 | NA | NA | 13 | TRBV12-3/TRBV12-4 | CASSQGDGYGYTF | TGTGCCAGCAGTCAAGGGGATGGCTATGGCTACACCTTC
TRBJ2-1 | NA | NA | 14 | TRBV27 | CASTKSGSYNEQFF | TGTGCCAGCACCAAGAGTGGTTCCTACAATGAGCAGTTCTTC
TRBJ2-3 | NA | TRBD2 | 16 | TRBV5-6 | CASSVPGTRGTDTQYF | TGTGCCAGCAGCGTACCCGGGACTAGGGGCACAGATACGCAGTATTTT
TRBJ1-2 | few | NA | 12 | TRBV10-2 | CASMTDAYGYTF | TGCGCCAGCATGACAGATGCCTATGGCTACACCTTC
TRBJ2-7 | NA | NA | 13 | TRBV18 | CASSPDSSYEQYF | TGTGCCAGCTCACCGGACAGCTCCTACGAGCAGTACTTC
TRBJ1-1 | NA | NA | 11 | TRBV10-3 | CATAGATEAFF | TGTGCCACCGCGGGTGCCACTGAAGCTTTCTTT
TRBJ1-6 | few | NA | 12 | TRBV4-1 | CASSAGGSPLHF | TGCGCCAGCAGCGCTGGCGGCTCACCCCTCCACTTT
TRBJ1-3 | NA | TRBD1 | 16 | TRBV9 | CASNGPGGQGTNTIYF | TGTGCCAGCAACGGACCAGGGGGACAGGGTACTAACACCATATATTTT
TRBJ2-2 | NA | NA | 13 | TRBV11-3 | CASSLNRAGELFF | TGTGCCAGCAGCTTAAACAGGGCCGGGGAGCTGTTTTTT
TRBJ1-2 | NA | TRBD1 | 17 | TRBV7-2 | CASSLAGTGELSYGYTF | TGTGCCAGCAGCTTAGCCGGGACAGGGGAGTTGAGCTATGGCTACACCTTC
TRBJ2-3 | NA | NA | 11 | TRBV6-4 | CASTHTDTQYF | TGTGCCAGCACCCACACAGATACGCAGTATTTT
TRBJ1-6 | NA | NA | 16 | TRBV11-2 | CASSLAGGRASSPLHF | TGTGCCAGCAGCTTAGCTGGGGGCAGGGCTAGTTCACCCCTCCACTTT
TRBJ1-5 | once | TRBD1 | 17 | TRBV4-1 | CASSQGGTGVSNQPQHF | TGCGCCAGCAGCCAAGGGGGGACAGGGGTTAGCAATCAGCCCCAGCATTTT
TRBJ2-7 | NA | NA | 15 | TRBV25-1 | CASSEDRNIGREQYF | TGTGCCAGCAGTGAAGACAGGAATATTGGGCGCGAGCAGTACTTC
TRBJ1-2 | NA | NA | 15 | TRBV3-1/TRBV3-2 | CASSQDSGRNYGYTF | TGTGCCAGCAGCCAAGACTCCGGGAGGAATTATGGCTACACCTTC
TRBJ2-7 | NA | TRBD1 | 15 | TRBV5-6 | CASSTGTGALREQYF | TGTGCCAGCAGCACCGGGACAGGGGCCCTTCGGGAGCAGTACTTC
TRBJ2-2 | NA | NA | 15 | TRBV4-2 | CASSQDVGFSGELFF | TGTGCCAGCAGCCAAGATGTCGGGTTTTCCGGGGAGCTGTTTTTT
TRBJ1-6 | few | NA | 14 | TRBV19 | CASRKDQGNSPLHF | TGTGCCAGTAGGAAGGACCAGGGCAATTCACCCCTCCACTTT
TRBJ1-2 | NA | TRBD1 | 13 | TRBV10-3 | CAISFTGDHGYTF | TGTGCCATCAGCTTTACAGGGGACCACGGCTACACCTTC
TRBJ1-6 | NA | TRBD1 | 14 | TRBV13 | CASSLTGGNSPLHF | TGTGCCAGCAGCCTCACAGGGGGGAATTCACCCCTCCACTTT
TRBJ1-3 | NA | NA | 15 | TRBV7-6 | CASSKQGVSGNTIYF | TGTGCCAGCAGCAAACAGGGTGTGAGTGGAAACACCATATATTTT
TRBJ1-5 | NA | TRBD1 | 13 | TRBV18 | CASSDRGNQPQHF | TGTGCCAGCTCAGACAGGGGAAATCAGCCCCAGCATTTT
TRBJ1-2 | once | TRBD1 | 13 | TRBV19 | CASKVRGAYGYTF | TGTGCCAGTAAGGTCAGGGGGGCCTATGGCTACACCTTC
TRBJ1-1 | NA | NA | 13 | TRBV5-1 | CASSPLGLIEAFF | TGCGCCAGCAGCCCTTTGGGGCTGATTGAAGCTTTCTTT
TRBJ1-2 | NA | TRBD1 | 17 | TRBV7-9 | CASSSFIRDRAVYGYTF | TGTGCCAGCAGCTCTTTCATCCGGGACAGGGCGGTCTATGGCTACACCTTC
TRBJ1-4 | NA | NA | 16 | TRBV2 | CASSEQTIRANEKLFF | TGTGCCAGCAGTGAACAGACGATACGGGCTAATGAAAAACTGTTTTTT
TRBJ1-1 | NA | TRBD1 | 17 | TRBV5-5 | CASSRTLLQGARAEAFF | TGTGCCAGCAGCCGAACGCTCTTACAGGGGGCGAGGGCTGAAGCTTTCTTT
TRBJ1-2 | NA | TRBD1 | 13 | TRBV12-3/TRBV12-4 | CASSPSGGYGYTF | TGTGCCAGCAGTCCCTCAGGGGGCTATGGCTACACCTTC
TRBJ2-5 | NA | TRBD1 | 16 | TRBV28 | CASSSSGTGIQETQYF | TGTGCCAGCAGTTCCTCCGGGACAGGGATTCAAGAGACCCAGTACTTC
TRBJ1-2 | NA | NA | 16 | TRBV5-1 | CASSFNPDTYNYGYTF | TGCGCCAGCAGCTTCAATCCGGACACCTATAACTATGGCTACACCTTC
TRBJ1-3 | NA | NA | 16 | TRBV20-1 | CSASSTVANSGNTIYF | TGCAGTGCTAGTAGCACTGTCGCTAACTCTGGAAACACCATATATTTT
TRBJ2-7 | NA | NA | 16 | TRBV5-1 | CASSLGGHQSSYEQYF | TGCGCCAGCAGCCTGGGCGGCCACCAGAGCTCCTACGAGCAGTACTTC
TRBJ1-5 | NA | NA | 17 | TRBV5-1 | CASSLVPDSYSNQPQHF | TGCGCCAGCAGCTTGGTCCCAGACAGCTATAGCAATCAGCCCCAGCATTTT
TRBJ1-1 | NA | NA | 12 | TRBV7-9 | CASSPGASEAFF | TGTGCCAGCAGTCCAGGGGCCAGTGAAGCTTTCTTT
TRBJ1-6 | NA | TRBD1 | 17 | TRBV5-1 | CASSQHRTGYQESPLHF | TGCGCCAGCAGCCAACACCGGACAGGGTATCAGGAATCACCCCTCCACTTT
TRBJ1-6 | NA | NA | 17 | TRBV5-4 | CASSPTPSGSYNSPLHF | TGTGCCAGCAGCCCGACACCATCCGGCTCCTATAATTCACCCCTCCACTTT
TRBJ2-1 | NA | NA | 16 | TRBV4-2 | CASSQRTGSGYNEQFF | TGTGCCAGCAGCCAAAGAACGGGGAGCGGCTACAATGAGCAGTTCTTC
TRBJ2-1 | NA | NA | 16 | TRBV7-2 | CASSLVLRSSYNEQFF | TGTGCCAGCAGCTTAGTCCTCCGGAGCTCCTACAATGAGCAGTTCTTC
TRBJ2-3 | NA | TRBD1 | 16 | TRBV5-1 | CASSLGTGSITDTQYF | TGCGCCAGCAGCTTAGGGACAGGCAGCATCACAGATACGCAGTATTTT